This TCR beta chain was documented in a study of T cell changes during pregnancy in multiple sclerosis. The data were produced by immunoSEQ multiplex PCR, yet TCRdb's version contains in-frame clones alone and is incomplete. This sample yields tens of thousands of clones, of which around nine tenths are seen a single time; roughly 5% belongs to the top ten. The CDR3 contains 12 residues. The ends were cut back, 4 bases at V and 10 bases at J, with 11 bases in the middle. Germline V gene sequence: CDR1 PRHDT, CDR2 FYEKMQ (reference sequence). The specimen comprised CD8+ T cells from peripheral blood mononuclear cells, sampled before pregnancy. This chain uses TRBV13 with TRBJ1-5; a possible D gene is TRBD1 (6 bases). This TCR was sampled from a female donor with multiple sclerosis, enrolled in a pregnancy study. The CDR3 spells CASSSGAEPQHF. The CDR3 coding sequence is TGTGCCAGCAGCTCAGGGGCCGAACCCCAGCATTTT. Supplemented by reference TRBV13 and TRBJ1-5, the full variable domain reads AAGVIQSPRHLIKEKRETATLKCYPIPRHDTVYWYQQGPGQDPQFLISFYEKMQSDKGSIPDRFSAQQFSDYHSELNMSSLELGDSALYFCASSSGAEPQHFGDGTRLSIL.